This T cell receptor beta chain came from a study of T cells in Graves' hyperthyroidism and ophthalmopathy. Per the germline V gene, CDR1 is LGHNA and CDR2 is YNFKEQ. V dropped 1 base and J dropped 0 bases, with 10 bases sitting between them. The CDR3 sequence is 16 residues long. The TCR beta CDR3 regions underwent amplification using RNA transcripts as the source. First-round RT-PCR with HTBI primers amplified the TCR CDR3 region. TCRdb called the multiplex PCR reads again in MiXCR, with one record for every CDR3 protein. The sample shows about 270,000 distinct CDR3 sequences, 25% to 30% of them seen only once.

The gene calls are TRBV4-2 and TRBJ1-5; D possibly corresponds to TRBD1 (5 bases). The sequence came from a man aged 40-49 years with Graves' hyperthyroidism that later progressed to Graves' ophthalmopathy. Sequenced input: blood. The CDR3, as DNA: TGTGCCAGCAGCCAAGCCGACAGTTATAGCAATCAGCCCCAGCATTTT. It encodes CASSQADSYSNQPQHF.